The clone carrying this T cell receptor beta chain was recorded at least ten times. As yet, its antigen is unknown. The data were obtained in a study of regulatory T cells in long-lasting Graves disease. Study-level results: Researchers examined only peripheral blood and not thyroid tissue.

Described time point: newly diagnosed GD, antithyroid drugs for less than 3 months. From PBMCs, RNA was extracted and then used to make the TCR library. Germline CDR1 SQVTM, CDR2 ANQGSEA. V was clipped by 4 bases and J by 3 bases, with 7 bases between them. The CDR3 sequence is 12 residues long. Arm-PCR with iRepertoire HTBI primers amplified the CDR3 regions for these TCR beta libraries. MiXCR was run by TCRdb on the multiplex PCR reads, yielding one entry per CDR3 protein. The data show about 620,000 distinct CDR3 sequences, with roughly 15% seen just once and around 18% held by the top ten. Separately, the same data were catalogued under a study of T cells in Graves' hyperthyroidism and ophthalmopathy. That publication notes: The study defined stable Graves' hyperthyroidism as no ophthalmopathy progression within 18 months. Ophthalmopathy, as predicted by the model, came a median roughly 6.3 months after the prediction.

The V gene is TRBV29-1, the J gene TRBJ2-1; a weak D match, TRBD2 (5 bases). This TCR was recovered from a woman in her 30s with Graves disease. The sequences come from peripheral blood mononuclear cells (PBMCs), collected at new diagnosis, from a patient treated with antithyroid drugs. The CDR3 loop is CSVASGYNEQFF. The CDR3 DNA is TGCAGCGTTGCCAGCGGCTACAATGAGCAGTTCTTC.